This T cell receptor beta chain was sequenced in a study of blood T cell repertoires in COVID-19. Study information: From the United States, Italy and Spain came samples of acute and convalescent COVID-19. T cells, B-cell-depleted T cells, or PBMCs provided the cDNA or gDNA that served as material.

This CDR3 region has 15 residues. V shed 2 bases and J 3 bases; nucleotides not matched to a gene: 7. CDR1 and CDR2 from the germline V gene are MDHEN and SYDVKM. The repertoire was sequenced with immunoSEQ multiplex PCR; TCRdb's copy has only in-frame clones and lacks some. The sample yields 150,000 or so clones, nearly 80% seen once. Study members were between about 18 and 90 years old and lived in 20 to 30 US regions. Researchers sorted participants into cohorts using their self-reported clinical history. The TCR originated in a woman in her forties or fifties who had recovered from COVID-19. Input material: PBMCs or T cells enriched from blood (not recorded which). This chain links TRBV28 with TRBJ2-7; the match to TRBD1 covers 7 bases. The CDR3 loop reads CASSLRSAGGYEQYF. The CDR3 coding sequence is TGTGCCAGCAGTTTAAGGTCGGCAGGGGGCTACGAGCAGTACTTC. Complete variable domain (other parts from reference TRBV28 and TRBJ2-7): DVKVTQSSRYLVKRTGEKVFLECVQDMDHENMFWYRQDPGLGLRLIYFSYDVKMKEKGDIPEGYSVSREKKERFSLILESASTNQTSMYLCASSLRSAGGYEQYFGPGTRLTVT.